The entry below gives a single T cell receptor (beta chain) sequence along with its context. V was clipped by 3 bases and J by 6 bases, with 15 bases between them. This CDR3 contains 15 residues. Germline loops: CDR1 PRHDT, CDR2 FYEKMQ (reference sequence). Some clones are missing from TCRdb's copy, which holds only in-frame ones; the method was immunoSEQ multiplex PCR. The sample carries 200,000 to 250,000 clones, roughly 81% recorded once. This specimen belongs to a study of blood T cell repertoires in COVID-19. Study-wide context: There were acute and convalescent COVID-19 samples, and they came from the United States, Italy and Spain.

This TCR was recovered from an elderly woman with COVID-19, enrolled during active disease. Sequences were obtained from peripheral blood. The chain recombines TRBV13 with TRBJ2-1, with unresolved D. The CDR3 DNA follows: TGTGCCAGCAGCTTCCCCCGAGTGCCCCCCAATGAGCAGTTCTTC. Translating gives CASSFPRVPPNEQFF.